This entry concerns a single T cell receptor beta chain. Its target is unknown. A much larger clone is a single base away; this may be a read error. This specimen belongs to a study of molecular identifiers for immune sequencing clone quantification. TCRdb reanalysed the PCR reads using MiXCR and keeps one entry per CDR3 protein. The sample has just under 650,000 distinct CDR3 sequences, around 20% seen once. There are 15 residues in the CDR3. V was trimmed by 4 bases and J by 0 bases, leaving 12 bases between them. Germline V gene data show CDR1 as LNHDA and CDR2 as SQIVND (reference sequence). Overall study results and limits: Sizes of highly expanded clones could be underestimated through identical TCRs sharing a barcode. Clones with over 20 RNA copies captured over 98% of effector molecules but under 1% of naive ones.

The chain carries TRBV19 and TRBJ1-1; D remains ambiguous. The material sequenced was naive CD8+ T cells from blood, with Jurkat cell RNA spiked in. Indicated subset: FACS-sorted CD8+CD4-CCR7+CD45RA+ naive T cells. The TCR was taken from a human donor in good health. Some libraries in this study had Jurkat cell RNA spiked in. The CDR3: CASSTSSPLNTEAFF. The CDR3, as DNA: TGTGCCAGTAGTACTTCCAGTCCTTTGAACACTGAAGCTTTCTTT.